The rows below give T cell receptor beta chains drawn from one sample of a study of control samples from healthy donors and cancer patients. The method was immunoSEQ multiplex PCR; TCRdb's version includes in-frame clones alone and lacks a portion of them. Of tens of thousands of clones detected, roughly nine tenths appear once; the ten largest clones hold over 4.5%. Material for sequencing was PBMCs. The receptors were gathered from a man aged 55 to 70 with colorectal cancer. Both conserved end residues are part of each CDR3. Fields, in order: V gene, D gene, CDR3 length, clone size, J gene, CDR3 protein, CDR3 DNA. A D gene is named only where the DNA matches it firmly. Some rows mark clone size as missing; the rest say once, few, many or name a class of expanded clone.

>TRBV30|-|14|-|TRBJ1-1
CAWTPLGRFTEAFF
TGTGCCTGGACCCCATTGGGGCGGTTTACTGAAGCTTTCTTT
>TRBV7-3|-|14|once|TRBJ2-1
CASSPGQSPNEQFF
TGTGCCAGCAGCCCCGGGCAAAGTCCAAATGAGCAGTTCTTC
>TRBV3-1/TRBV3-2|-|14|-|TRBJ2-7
CASSPRGGSYEQYF
TGTGCCAGCAGCCCCAGAGGGGGATCCTACGAGCAGTACTTC
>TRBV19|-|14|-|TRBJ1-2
CASSGVASKSGYTF
TGTGCCAGTAGTGGGGTGGCGTCGAAATCGGGCTACACCTTC
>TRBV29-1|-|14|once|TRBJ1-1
CSVKGTFMNTEAFF
TGCAGCGTTAAGGGGACCTTCATGAACACTGAAGCTTTCTTT
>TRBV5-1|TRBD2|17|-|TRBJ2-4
CASSLLTSGGAGDIQYF
TGCGCCAGCAGCCTCCTGACTAGCGGGGGGGCCGGGGACATTCAGTACTTC
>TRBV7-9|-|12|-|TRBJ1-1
CASSLVEDEAFF
TGTGCCAGCAGCTTAGTCGAGGATGAGGCTTTCTTT
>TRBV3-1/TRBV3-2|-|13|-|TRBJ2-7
CASSPSGAYEQYF
TGTGCCAGCAGCCCATCCGGGGCCTACGAGCAGTACTTC
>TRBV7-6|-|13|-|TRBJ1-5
CASSLGLDQPQHF
TGTGCCAGCAGCTTAGGTTTGGATCAGCCCCAGCATTTT
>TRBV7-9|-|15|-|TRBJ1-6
CASSLVQGTPSTLHF
TGTGCCAGCAGCTTAGTCCAGGGGACACCGAGCACCCTCCACTTT
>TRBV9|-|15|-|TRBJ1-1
CASSVGDRPNTEAFF
TGTGCCAGCAGCGTAGGTGACAGACCCAACACTGAAGCTTTCTTT
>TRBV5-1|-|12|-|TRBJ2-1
CASSWLASEQFF
TGCGCCAGCAGCTGGCTAGCTTCTGAGCAGTTCTTC
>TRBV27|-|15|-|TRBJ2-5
CASTSRGGGQETQYF
TGTGCCAGCACCTCGCGAGGGGGGGGACAAGAGACCCAGTACTTC
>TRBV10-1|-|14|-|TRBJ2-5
CASSESLAQETQYF
TGCGCCAGCAGTGAGTCACTAGCCCAAGAGACCCAGTACTTC
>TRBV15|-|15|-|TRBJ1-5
CATSRGGGSNQPQHF
TGTGCCACCAGCAGAGGAGGCGGTAGCAATCAGCCCCAGCATTTT
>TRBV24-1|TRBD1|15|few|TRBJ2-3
CATSSRTGNTDTQYF
TGTGCCACCTCGAGCCGGACAGGGAACACAGATACGCAGTATTTT